This T cell receptor beta chain was observed in a study of shared clonotypes between healthy human individuals. Germline V CDR1 and CDR2: ENHRY, SYGVKD. V gave up 0 bases and J gave up 1 base, with 6 bases separating them. This CDR3 contains 14 residues. Only in-frame clones appear in the TCRdb table, and some are missing; sequencing was by immunoSEQ multiplex PCR. The sample lists approximately 2.5 million clones, around 90% occurring once. This TCR was sampled from a man aged 18 to 30 in good health. The specimen sequenced was naive CD4+ T cells sorted from blood. Subset reported: CD45RA+ positively selected. The J gene is TRBJ1-1, the V gene TRBV10-3; D is undetermined. CDR3 nucleotide sequence: TGTGCCATCAGTGAGTCTTGGCCGAACACTGAAGCTTTCTTT. Translated: CAISESWPNTEAFF.